This record covers a single T cell receptor (beta chain). These data are taken from a study of OX40 agonist ivuxolimab in advanced cancers. Generated by immunoSEQ multiplex PCR, the TCRdb table keeps only in-frame clones and is missing some. This table holds tens of thousands of clones, around 80% found once. This CDR3 region has 14 residues. The chain is built from TRBV1 and TRBJ1-1. TRBV1 is reported as a pseudogene. Sample: CD4+ or CD8+ T cells sorted from blood, taken in a trial of the OX40 agonist ivuxolimab. The source is an adult with an advanced solid tumor such as melanoma, head and neck, liver or kidney cancer. CDR3 sequence reads: CTSSQVAGGLRAFF. The CDR3, as DNA: TGCACCAGCAGCCAAGTTGCAGGCGGCCTGAGGGCTTTCTTT.